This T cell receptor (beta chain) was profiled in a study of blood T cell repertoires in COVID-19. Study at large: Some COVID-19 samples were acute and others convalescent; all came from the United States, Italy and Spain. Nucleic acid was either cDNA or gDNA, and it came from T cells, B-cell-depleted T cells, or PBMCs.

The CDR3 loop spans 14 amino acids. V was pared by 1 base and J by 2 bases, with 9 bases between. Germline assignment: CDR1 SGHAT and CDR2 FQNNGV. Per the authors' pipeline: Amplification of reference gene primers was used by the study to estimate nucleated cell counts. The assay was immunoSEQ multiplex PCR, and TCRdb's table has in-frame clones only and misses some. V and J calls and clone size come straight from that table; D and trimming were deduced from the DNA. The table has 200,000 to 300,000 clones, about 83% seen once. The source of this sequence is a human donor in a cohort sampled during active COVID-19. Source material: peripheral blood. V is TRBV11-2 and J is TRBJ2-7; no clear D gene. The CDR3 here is CASSLGQVPYEQYF. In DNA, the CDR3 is TGTGCCAGCAGCTTAGGGCAGGTCCCCTACGAGCAGTACTTC.